This T cell receptor beta chain was documented in a study of identical twins. The study, taken as a whole, reports: Out-of-frame alpha sequences common to twins exhibited an excess of low generation probability.

Each donor (without exception) was a healthy Caucasian. The V end was cut by 5 bases, the J end by 2 bases, with 16 bases between. The CDR3 runs 15 residues. The V gene's germline CDR1 is ENHRY and CDR2 SYGVKD. This clonotype was seen ten or more times. Its antigen is as yet unknown. TCRdb reprocessed the 5' RACE reads via MiXCR and lists one record per CDR3 protein. The data show roughly 710,000 distinct CDR3 sequences, roughly 6% seen once. This chain uses TRBV10-3 with TRBJ2-7, with a possible D match to TRBD2 (5 bases). The specimen sequenced was naive T cells sorted from blood. The sequence was collected from a young man in good health. The chain's CDR3 is CAISNQDSITYEQYF. Written as DNA, the CDR3 is TGTGCCATCAGTAATCAGGACTCCATAACCTACGAGCAGTACTTC.